Listed below are T cell receptor beta chains from one sample, sequenced in a study of blood T cells in healthy people across ages. TCRdb recomputed calls from the 5' RACE reads with MiXCR, one row per CDR3 protein. The top ten hold more than 3% of the sample, which has nearly 800,000 distinct CDR3 sequences, about 25% seen once. These data also featured in a second study, about T cells of mothers and their children.

Sequenced material: blood. These TCRs come from a boy aged 5 to 17 in good health. CDR3s include the opening cysteine and the closing phenylalanine or tryptophan. Fields, in order: CDR3 protein, CDR3 DNA, V gene, D gene, J gene, clone size. A D gene is named only where the DNA matches it firmly. The listing skips clone size in some rows; elsewhere it reads once, few, many or a size class.

cdr3_aa: CSGATGEQFF
cdr3_nt: TGCAGCGGAGCTACAGGTGAGCAGTTCTTC
v_call: TRBV29-1
d_call: NA
j_call: TRBJ2-1
clone_size: NA

cdr3_aa: CASSFVGNTGELFF
cdr3_nt: TGTGCCAGCAGCTTTGTGGGGAACACCGGGGAGCTGTTTTTT
v_call: TRBV7-8
d_call: NA
j_call: TRBJ2-2
clone_size: few

cdr3_aa: CASRKGAGANVLTF
cdr3_nt: TGTGCCAGCAGGAAAGGCGCTGGGGCCAACGTCCTGACTTTC
v_call: TRBV7-9
d_call: NA
j_call: TRBJ2-6
clone_size: NA

cdr3_aa: CAISEPGGLETQYF
cdr3_nt: TGTGCCATCAGTGAACCAGGGGGCTTAGAGACCCAGTACTTC
v_call: TRBV10-3
d_call: TRBD1
j_call: TRBJ2-5
clone_size: NA

cdr3_aa: CASSQGGAGTGELFF
cdr3_nt: TGCGCCAGCAGCCAGGGGGGCGCGGGCACCGGGGAGCTGTTTTTT
v_call: TRBV4-3
d_call: NA
j_call: TRBJ2-2
clone_size: NA

cdr3_aa: CATSRLGLAGETQYF
cdr3_nt: TGTGCCACCAGCAGGTTGGGACTAGCGGGAGAGACCCAGTACTTC
v_call: TRBV15
d_call: TRBD2
j_call: TRBJ2-5
clone_size: few

cdr3_aa: CASSEVAGGGNTIYF
cdr3_nt: TGTGCCAGCAGTGAAGTGGCAGGGGGTGGAAACACCATATATTTT
v_call: TRBV2
d_call: TRBD1
j_call: TRBJ1-3
clone_size: few

cdr3_aa: CSVKYGGSTGELFF
cdr3_nt: TGCAGCGTCAAATACGGGGGAAGCACCGGGGAGCTGTTTTTT
v_call: TRBV29-1
d_call: NA
j_call: TRBJ2-2
clone_size: few

cdr3_aa: CASSGSGGSFYNKQFF
cdr3_nt: TGCGCCAGCTCTGGAAGCGGGGGGTCGTTCTACAATAAGCAGTTCTTC
v_call: TRBV5-1
d_call: TRBD2
j_call: TRBJ2-1
clone_size: few

cdr3_aa: CAISEVVGVAFF
cdr3_nt: TGTGCCATCAGTGAGGTAGTGGGAGTGGCTTTCTTT
v_call: TRBV10-3
d_call: NA
j_call: TRBJ1-1
clone_size: NA

cdr3_aa: CASSRFRDRGAQPQHF
cdr3_nt: TGTGCCAGCAGTCGATTCCGGGACAGGGGAGCTCAGCCCCAGCATTTT
v_call: TRBV6-1
d_call: TRBD1
j_call: TRBJ1-5
clone_size: NA

cdr3_aa: CASSARQDHNSPLHF
cdr3_nt: TGTGCCAGCAGCGCCAGACAGGACCATAATTCACCCCTCCACTTT
v_call: TRBV9
d_call: NA
j_call: TRBJ1-6
clone_size: NA

cdr3_aa: CASSPQVTGSEQYF
cdr3_nt: TGTGCCAGCAGCCCACAAGTGACAGGGAGCGAGCAGTACTTC
v_call: TRBV14
d_call: TRBD1
j_call: TRBJ2-7
clone_size: NA

cdr3_aa: CSARPQTTEAFF
cdr3_nt: TGCAGTGCTAGACCCCAAACCACTGAAGCTTTCTTT
v_call: TRBV20-1
d_call: NA
j_call: TRBJ1-1
clone_size: few

cdr3_aa: CASTPGQGEREQYF
cdr3_nt: TGCGCCAGCACCCCGGGACAGGGAGAACGCGAGCAGTACTTC
v_call: TRBV5-1
d_call: TRBD1
j_call: TRBJ2-7
clone_size: NA

cdr3_aa: CASSLGTGNQPQHF
cdr3_nt: TGCGCCAGCAGCTTGGGGACAGGCAATCAGCCCCAGCATTTT
v_call: TRBV5-1
d_call: NA
j_call: TRBJ1-5
clone_size: many

cdr3_aa: CASSLSQVQETQYF
cdr3_nt: TGTGCCAGCAGTTTGAGTCAGGTTCAAGAGACCCAGTACTTC
v_call: TRBV12-3/TRBV12-4
d_call: NA
j_call: TRBJ2-5
clone_size: few